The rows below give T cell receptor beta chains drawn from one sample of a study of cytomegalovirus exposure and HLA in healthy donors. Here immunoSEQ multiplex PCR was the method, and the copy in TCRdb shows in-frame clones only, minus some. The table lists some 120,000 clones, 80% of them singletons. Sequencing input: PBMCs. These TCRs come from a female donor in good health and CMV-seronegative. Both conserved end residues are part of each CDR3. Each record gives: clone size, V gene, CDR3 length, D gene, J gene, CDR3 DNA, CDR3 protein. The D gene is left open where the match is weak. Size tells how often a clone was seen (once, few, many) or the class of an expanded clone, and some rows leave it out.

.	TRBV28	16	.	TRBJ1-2	TGTGCCAGCAGTTCTTGGGAGGGAGGGAGGAACTATGGCTACACCTTC	CASSSWEGGRNYGYTF
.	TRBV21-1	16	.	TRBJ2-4	TGTGCCAGCAGCAGGAAAGGGACTAGCGGAAAAAACAGTCAGTACTTC	CASSRKGTSGKNSQYF
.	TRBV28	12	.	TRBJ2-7	TGTGCCAGCAGTTTCGGGGTCTACGAGCAGTACTTC	CASSFGVYEQYF
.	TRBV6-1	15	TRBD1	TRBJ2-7	TGTGCCAGCAGTGAATGGGGACAGGGTGTCTACGAGCAGTACTTC	CASSEWGQGVYEQYF
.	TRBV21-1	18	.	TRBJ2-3	TGTGCCAGCAGCCTCTCCACCTCTAGCGGGAGTTCCACAGATACGCAGTATTTT	CASSLSTSSGSSTDTQYF
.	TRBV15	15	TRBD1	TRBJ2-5	TGTGCCACCAGCAGACCTGGACAGGGAGCAGAGACCCAGTACTTC	CATSRPGQGAETQYF
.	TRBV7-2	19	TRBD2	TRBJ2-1	TGTGCCAGCAGCTTAGTCGGTAGCGGGAGGGGAAGACCATACAATGAGCAGTTCTTC	CASSLVGSGRGRPYNEQFF
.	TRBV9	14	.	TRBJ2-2	TGTGCCAGCAGCGTCTCCGGACAGCTCGGGGAGCTGTTTTTT	CASSVSGQLGELFF
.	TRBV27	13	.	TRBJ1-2	TGTGTCAGCAGTTTAATCCCGGGGGGCGACTACACCTTC	CVSSLIPGGDYTF
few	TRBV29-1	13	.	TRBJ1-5	TGCAGCGTTGAACCGGGGATGAATCAGCCCCAGCATTTT	CSVEPGMNQPQHF
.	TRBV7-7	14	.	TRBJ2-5	TGTGCTAGCAGCCCAATGGGGGGTACGGAGACCCAGTACTTC	CASSPMGGTETQYF
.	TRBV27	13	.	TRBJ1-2	TGTGCCAGCAGTGCCGCAGGGTTTTCTGGCTACACCTTC	CASSAAGFSGYTF
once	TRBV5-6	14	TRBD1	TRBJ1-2	TGTGCCAGCAGCCACCGGACAGGGGTAAATGGCTACACCTTC	CASSHRTGVNGYTF
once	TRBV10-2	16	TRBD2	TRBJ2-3	TGCGCCAGCAGTGGAGAAAGCGGGGGGGCCGGCGATACGCAGTATTTT	CASSGESGGAGDTQYF
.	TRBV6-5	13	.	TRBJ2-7	TGTGCCAGCAGTTCGCCGGGGACCTACGAGCAGTACTTC	CASSSPGTYEQYF
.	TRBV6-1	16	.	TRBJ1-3	TGTGCCAGCAGTGAAGCGCGGGTGGGGACTGGAAACACCATATATTTT	CASSEARVGTGNTIYF
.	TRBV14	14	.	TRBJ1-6	TGTGCCAGCAGCCAAGATCGGGCGGGGTCACCCCTCCACTTT	CASSQDRAGSPLHF
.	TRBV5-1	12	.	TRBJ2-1	TGCGCCAGCAGCTTGTCCCACTACGAGCAGTTCTTC	CASSLSHYEQFF
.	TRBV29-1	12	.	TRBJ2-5	TGCAGCGTTGGGGTAGGGGGAGAGACCCAGTACTTC	CSVGVGGETQYF
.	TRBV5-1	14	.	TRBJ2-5	TGCGCCAGCAGCTCCCCCGGGACTCAAGAGACCCAGTACTTC	CASSSPGTQETQYF
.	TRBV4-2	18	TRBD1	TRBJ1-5	TGTGCCAGCAGCCCGGGGGACAGGGTTTCTAGTGGAAATCAGCCCCAGCATTTT	CASSPGDRVSSGNQPQHF
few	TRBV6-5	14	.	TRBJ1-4	TGTGCCAGCAGTTACGGGCAGGGCCGTGAAAAACTGTTTTTT	CASSYGQGREKLFF
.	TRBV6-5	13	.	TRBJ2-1	TGTGCCAGCAGCGTGTCTAGCGCTTGGGGGCAGTTCTTC	CASSVSSAWGQFF
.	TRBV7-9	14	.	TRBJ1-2	TGTGCCAGCAGCTTAACGGGAGAGGGCTATGGCTACACCTTC	CASSLTGEGYGYTF
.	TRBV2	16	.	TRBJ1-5	TGTGCCAGCAGTGAATGGAGGGGAGAGGGCAATCAGCCCCAGCATTTT	CASSEWRGEGNQPQHF
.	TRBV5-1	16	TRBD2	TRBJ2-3	TGCGCCAGCAGCCATCAGACTAGCGGGGTAACAGATACGCAGTATTTT	CASSHQTSGVTDTQYF
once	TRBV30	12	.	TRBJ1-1	TGTGCCTGGAATGCAGGTTGGACTGAAGCTTTCTTT	CAWNAGWTEAFF
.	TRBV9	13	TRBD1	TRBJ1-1	TGTGCCAGCGGCCGACAGGGCAACACTGAAGCTTTCTTT	CASGRQGNTEAFF
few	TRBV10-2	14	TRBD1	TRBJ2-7	TGCGCCACTCAGGGGCCGGGACAGGGGCCCGAGCAGTACTTC	CATQGPGQGPEQYF
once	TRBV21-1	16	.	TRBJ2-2	TGTGCCGCCCCAAGAACCCCCTCGGGAGCTACCGGGGAGCTGTTTTTT	CAAPRTPSGATGELFF
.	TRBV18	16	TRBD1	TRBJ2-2	TGTGCCAGCTCACTTGGGACAGCTGAACTTCTCGGGGAGCTGTTTTTT	CASSLGTAELLGELFF
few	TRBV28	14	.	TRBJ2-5	TGTGCCAGCAGTTTCCGGCCGACTGGGGAGACCCAGTACTTC	CASSFRPTGETQYF
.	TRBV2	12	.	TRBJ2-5	TGTGCCAGCAGTCGGCGGAGAGAGACCCAGTACTTC	CASSRRRETQYF
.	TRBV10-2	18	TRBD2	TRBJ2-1	TGCGCCAGCAGTGAGTCGGTATTAGGACTAGCGGGGACCAATGAGCAGTTCTTC	CASSESVLGLAGTNEQFF
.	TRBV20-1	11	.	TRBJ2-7	TGCAGTGCTTCGGCAGGGTACGAGCAGTACTTC	CSASAGYEQYF
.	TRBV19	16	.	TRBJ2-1	TGTGCCAGTAGTATTCGGAGCGGAAGCTCCTACAATGAGCAGTTCTTC	CASSIRSGSSYNEQFF
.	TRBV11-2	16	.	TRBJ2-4	TGTGCCAGCAGCTTAGTGGCAGGGGGGGCCAAAAACATTCAGTACTTC	CASSLVAGGAKNIQYF
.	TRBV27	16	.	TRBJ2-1	TGTGCCAGCAGTTCAAATCACAGGAGCTCCTACAATGAGCAGTTCTTC	CASSSNHRSSYNEQFF
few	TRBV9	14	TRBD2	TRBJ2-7	TGTGCCAGCAGCGTAGGGGGAGGGACCGCCGAGCAGTACTTC	CASSVGGGTAEQYF
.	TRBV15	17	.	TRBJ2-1	TGTGCCACCAGCAGGGGGGGACTTCTGAGCTCCTACAATGAGCAGTTCTTC	CATSRGGLLSSYNEQFF
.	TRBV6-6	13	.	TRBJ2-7	TGTGCCAGCAGTTACACAGGACCTTACGAGCAGTACTTC	CASSYTGPYEQYF
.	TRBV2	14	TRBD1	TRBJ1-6	TGTGCCAGCAGTGCTAGACAGGGAGGATTACCCCTCCACTTT	CASSARQGGLPLHF
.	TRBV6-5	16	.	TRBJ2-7	TGTGCCAGCAGTTACTGGGGGCCCCTTCGGCTTTACGAGCAGTACTTC	CASSYWGPLRLYEQYF
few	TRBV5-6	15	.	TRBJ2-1	TGTGCCAGCAGCGGCCCTGGACTGACATACAATGAGCAGTTCTTC	CASSGPGLTYNEQFF
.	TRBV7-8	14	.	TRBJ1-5	TGTGCAATCACGGCGGGGGTTAGCAATCAGCCCCAGCATTTT	CAITAGVSNQPQHF
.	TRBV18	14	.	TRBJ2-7	TGTGCCAGCTCACCTTCGGACAGACCCTACGAGCAGTACTTC	CASSPSDRPYEQYF
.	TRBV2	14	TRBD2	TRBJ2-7	TGTGCCAGCAGTGAGGGGGGGAGCTCCTACGAGCAGTACTTC	CASSEGGSSYEQYF
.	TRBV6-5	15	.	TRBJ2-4	TGTGCCAGCAGTTACGGAGCGGGCCAGTCGAACATTCAGTACTTC	CASSYGAGQSNIQYF
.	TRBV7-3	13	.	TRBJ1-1	TGTGCCAGCAGTCAGGGTCCTTCGACTAGCGCTTTCTTT	CASSQGPSTSAFF
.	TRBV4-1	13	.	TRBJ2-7	TGCGCCAGCAGCCAGTACGGGGGAGGCGAGCAGTACTTC	CASSQYGGGEQYF
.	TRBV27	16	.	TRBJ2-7	.	CASSTSHLAGVYEQYF
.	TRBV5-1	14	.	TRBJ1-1	TGCGCCAGCAGCTTGGTCGCAGGGAACACTGAAGCTTTCTTT	CASSLVAGNTEAFF
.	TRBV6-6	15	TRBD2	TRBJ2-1	TGTGCCAGCAGTTACGAACTAGCGGGAGCCCATGAGCAGTTCTTC	CASSYELAGAHEQFF